The clone carrying this T cell receptor beta chain was observed a few times. Sequenced by immunoSEQ multiplex PCR; TCRdb stores in-frame clones only, minus some. The table lists over 95,000 clones, approximately 90% of them singletons, with approximately 1.5% in the top ten. The data derive from a study of T cells after somatic rescue of genetic block. Between the trimmed V and J ends, which lost 6 bases and 8 bases, there was a span of 13 bases. Germline loops: CDR1 MDHEN, CDR2 SYDVKM. The CDR3 sequence is 12 residues long. The rearrangement uses TRBV28 and TRBJ1-2; D unclear. The sample was peripheral blood mononuclear cells (PBMCs). This TCR derives from a woman aged 18-29 years. CDR3: CASSLVGSGYTF. DNA of the CDR3: TGTGCCAGCAGCTTAGTAGGGTCCGGCTACACCTTC.